The following is a T cell receptor (beta chain) sequence with its context. Its antigen remains unidentified. The sample is drawn from a study of Graves' ophthalmopathy and Graves' hyperthyroidism. General observations from the study: The study's model predicted ophthalmopathy progression at 65% to 71% sensitivity and 72.22% specificity.

The CDR3 spans 14 residues. The V gene end was trimmed by 5 bases and the J gene end by 4 bases; junction bases not matched to a gene: 4. The V gene's germline CDR1 is SGHTA and CDR2 FQGNSA. The TCR beta CDR3 regions underwent amplification from RNA transcripts. Amplification began with first-round RT-PCR using HTBI primers, then second-round multiplex PCR was performed. TCRdb called the multiplex PCR reads again in MiXCR, with one record for every CDR3 protein. The data show hundreds of thousands of distinct CDR3 sequences, roughly two fifths seen once. The sample was peripheral blood. The gene calls are TRBV7-2 and TRBJ2-7; TRBD2 matches 11 bases. This TCR derives from an adult man with Graves' ophthalmopathy. This CDR3 is CASSTSGSWYEQYF. The CDR3, as DNA: TGTGCCAGCAGCACTAGCGGGAGCTGGTACGAGCAGTACTTC.